What follows are 28 T cell receptor beta chains derived from one specimen sequenced in a study of identical twins. One entry per CDR3 protein results from TCRdb running MiXCR on the 5' RACE reads. The data show about 570,000 distinct CDR3 sequences, with around 9.6% seen just once and 2.5% to 3% held by the top ten. This sample also belongs to another study, concerning yellow fever vaccine responses in identical twins.

The sequencing input was PBMCs. The receptors originated from a woman aged 18-29 years in good health.

This clonotype occurred many times. The CDR3 bases are TGCGCCAGCAGCCAAGAAGGAGTTTACAATGAGCAGTTCTTC. Translating gives CASSQEGVYNEQFF. This sequence joins TRBV4-1 and TRBJ2-1; no clear D gene. Trimming shortened V by 0 bases and J by 4 bases, and 7 bases separated the two germline ends. CDR3 size: 14 residues. Germline CDR1 and CDR2: MGHRA and YSYEKL.

There are many counts of this clonotype. The chain joins TRBV4-1 to TRBJ2-1; TRBD2 agrees at 13 bases. Looked up from germline, CDR1 is MGHRA and CDR2 is YSYEKL. V lost 2 bases to trimming and J lost 6 bases; unmatched junction nucleotides: 1. The CDR3 is 15 residues long. CDR3 coding DNA: TGCGCCAGCAGCCAAACTAGCGGGAGGGTCAATGAGCAGTTCTTC. It codes for CASSQTSGRVNEQFF.

This clonotype appeared a few times. The chain uses TRBV7-9 and TRBJ2-2; 8 bases fit TRBD2. This CDR3 is 16 amino acids long. Germline assignment: CDR1 SEHNR and CDR2 FQNEAQ (reference sequence). The trim removed 7 bases at V and 1 base at J, leaving 8 bases unmatched. CDR3 nucleotides: TGTGCCAGCATTCAGGGACTAGTCCAGAACACCGGGGAGCTGTTTTTT. Its protein product is CASIQGLVQNTGELFF. Supplemented by reference TRBV7-9 and TRBJ2-2, the full variable domain reads DTGVSQNPRHKITKRGQNVTFRCDPISEHNRLYWYRQTLGQGPEFLTYFQNEAQLEKSRLLSDRFSAERPKGSFSTLEIQRTEQGDSAMYLCASIQGLVQNTGELFFGEGSRLTVL.

The rearrangement uses TRBV19 and TRBJ2-1, with a possible D match to TRBD1 (6 bases). The CDR3 extends over 19 amino acids. CDR1 and CDR2 from the germline V gene are LNHDA and SQIVND (reference sequence). V was trimmed by 5 bases and J by 0 bases, leaving 23 bases between them. The CDR3 region has the DNA TGTGCCAGTAGTGGCTCCGGACAGAGCGTTAACTACTCCTACAATGAGCAGTTCTTC. This sequence encodes CASSGSGQSVNYSYNEQFF.

The chain combines TRBV12-3 or TRBV12-4 with TRBJ2-3, with 7 nucleotides matching TRBD2. This CDR3 comprises 15 residues. The J segment lost 2 bases and the V segment lost 6 bases, leaving 8 bases of the junction unmatched. CDR3 loop: CASSEGLRHTDTQYF. The CDR3 region has the DNA TGTGCCAGCAGCGAGGGACTACGTCACACAGATACGCAGTATTTT.

The chain recombines TRBV5-1 with TRBJ2-7; D is possibly TRBD1 (6 bases). Trimming left V 4 bases short and J 7 bases short, with 18 bases between. This CDR3 has 14 amino acids. CDR1 is SGHRS, CDR2 YFSETQ, per germline. CDR3 protein: CASSLRTGQGEQYF. The CDR3 DNA is TGCGCCAGCAGCCTACGCACGGGTCAGGGGGAGCAGTACTTC.

The chain is built from TRBV2 and TRBJ2-3, with 9 positions matching TRBD2. The CDR3 covers 14 residues. The junction had 6 bases not matched to a gene; V was cut back by 10 bases and J by 1 base. Germline assignment: CDR1 SNHLY and CDR2 FYNNEI. CDR3 region: CANLAGDRTDTQYF. DNA for the CDR3: TGTGCCAACTTAGCGGGGGACCGCACAGATACGCAGTATTTT.

This clonotype appeared a few times. The chain couples TRBV20-1 to TRBJ2-5; D unresolved. V lost 6 bases, J lost 1 base, and 12 bases lay in between. Germline V gene data show CDR1 as DFQATT and CDR2 as SNEGSKA (reference sequence). The CDR3 is 13 residues long. The CDR3 loop reads CSAEPWTQETQYF. In DNA form, the CDR3 reads TGCAGTGCCGAGCCGTGGACCCAAGAGACCCAGTACTTC.

The chain carries TRBV7-9 and TRBJ2-2; maybe TRBD2 (5 bases). The CDR3 runs to 18 residues. V dropped 7 bases and J dropped 3 bases, with 24 bases sitting between them. CDR1 SEHNR and CDR2 FQNEAQ come from the germline V gene (reference sequence). The CDR3 loop reads CASNSDPWTDRYTGELFF. The CDR3, as DNA: TGTGCCAGCAACTCAGACCCCTGGACTGACCGTTACACCGGGGAGCTGTTTTTT.

The chain carries TRBV11-2 and TRBJ2-7, with D maybe TRBD2 (5 bases). Germline V gene lookup returns CDR1 SGHAT and CDR2 FQNNGV. Trimming stripped 2 bases from V and 5 bases from J, with 13 bases between. This CDR3 is 14 amino acids long. Here the CDR3 reads CASSLLMGGHEQYF. CDR3 coding DNA: TGTGCCAGCAGCTTATTAATGGGCGGGCACGAGCAGTACTTC.

This clonotype was counted many times. The chain couples TRBV28 to TRBJ2-3; 8 bases agree with TRBD1. The junction had 6 bases not matched to a gene; V was cut back by 5 bases and J by 2 bases. This CDR3 comprises 15 residues. Germline V gene lookup returns CDR1 MDHEN and CDR2 SYDVKM. The CDR3 DNA follows: TGTGCCAGCAGTCCGGGGACAGGTAACACAGATACGCAGTATTTT. Translated: CASSPGTGNTDTQYF.

This clonotype appeared many times. The chain employs TRBV27 and TRBJ2-5; D call uncertain. V was cut by 1 base and J by 2 bases, with 5 bases left in between. The germline V gene has CDR1 MNHEY and CDR2 SMNVEV (reference sequence). The CDR3 covers 13 residues. DNA for the CDR3: TGTGCCAGCAGTTTATACACTCAAGAGACCCAGTACTTC. It translates to CASSLYTQETQYF.

This clonotype appeared many times. The chain joins TRBV4-1 to TRBJ2-5; D uncertain. This CDR3 region has 15 residues. Germline V lookup: CDR1 MGHRA, CDR2 YSYEKL. Trimming took 0 bases from V and 2 from J, leaving 10 bases between them. Here the CDR3 reads CASSQDLAIQETQYF. In DNA, the CDR3 is TGCGCCAGCAGCCAAGATTTGGCCATACAAGAGACCCAGTACTTC.

The CDR3 coding sequence is TGCAGTGCTAGAGATTGGGTCATGAACACTGAAGCTTTCTTT. Protein: CSARDWVMNTEAFF. This chain connects TRBV20-1 to TRBJ1-1; D remains ambiguous. CDR1 DFQATT and CDR2 SNEGSKA come from the germline V gene (reference sequence). Trimming shortened V by 0 bases and J by 0 bases, and 8 bases separated the two germline ends. The CDR3 totals 14 residues.

This clonotype was counted between two and nine times. The rearrangement joins TRBV27 to TRBJ2-1, with 8 nucleotides matching TRBD2. From germline, CDR1 is MNHEY and CDR2 SMNVEV (reference sequence). This CDR3 is 18 amino acids long. V lost 4 bases and J lost 6; bases outside the gene matches: 17. The chain's CDR3 is CASSSHKTMAGGLNEQFF. DNA for the CDR3: TGTGCCAGCAGTTCCCATAAGACTATGGCGGGAGGCCTCAATGAGCAGTTCTTC.

This clonotype was counted between two and nine times. The genes are TRBV7-2 and TRBJ1-2; no clear D gene. Between the trimmed V and J ends, which lost 3 bases and 3 bases, there was a span of 11 bases. The CDR3 is 14 amino acids. The germline V gene encodes CDR1 SGHTA and CDR2 FQGNSA. DNA for the CDR3: TGTGCCAGCAGCTTGCCGGACGGATACTATGGCTACACCTTC. Its translation: CASSLPDGYYGYTF.

CDR3 residues: CASGRSLVGTAGQPQHF. CDR3 nucleotides: TGTGCCAGCGGACGCTCTTTGGTTGGGACAGCGGGTCAGCCCCAGCATTTT. J is TRBJ1-5 and V is TRBV2, with 7 bases identical to TRBD1. From germline, CDR1 is SNHLY and CDR2 FYNNEI. With 8 bases clipped from V and 6 bases from J, the junction kept 19 bases outside the gene matches. This CDR3 spans 17 amino acids.

The chain couples TRBV7-2 to TRBJ1-1; 7 bases agree with TRBD1. J gave up 5 bases and V 2 bases, and 5 bases lay outside the gene matches. CDR1 and CDR2 (germline): SGHTA, FQGNSA. CDR3 size: 14 residues. The CDR3 protein is CASSLNRGGTEAFF. The CDR3 DNA is TGTGCCAGCAGCTTAAACAGGGGTGGTACTGAAGCTTTCTTT.

This clonotype appeared many times. The chain recombines TRBV24-1 with TRBJ2-2; D unresolved. The germline V gene has CDR1 KGHDR and CDR2 SFDVKD. CDR3 length: 16 residues. V lost 0 bases and J 0 bases, leaving 7 bases between the germline ends. Written as DNA, the CDR3 is TGTGCCACCAGTGATTTGAGCGACTCGAACACCGGGGAGCTGTTTTTT. This sequence encodes CATSDLSDSNTGELFF.

This sequence joins TRBV7-2 and TRBJ2-3; D not certain. Germline loops: CDR1 SGHTA, CDR2 FQGNSA. V was clipped by 5 bases and J by 5 bases, with 11 bases between them. The CDR3 has 13 amino acids. This CDR3 is CASSPASVDTQYF. The CDR3 nucleotides are TGTGCCAGCAGCCCCGCGTCCGTAGATACGCAGTATTTT. Full variable domain (rest looked up from reference TRBV7-2 and TRBJ2-3): GAGVSQSPSNKVTEKGKDVELRCDPISGHTALYWYRQSLGQGLEFLIYFQGNSAPDKSGLPSDRFSAERTGGSVSTLTIQRTQQEDSAVYLCASSPASVDTQYFGPGTRLTVL.

In the case of this clonotype: A much larger clone lies a single base off, so this may be a read error. The rearrangement joins TRBV12-3 or TRBV12-4 to TRBJ2-3; 7 nucleotides align to TRBD2. The CDR3 spans 16 residues. Trimming removed 9 bases from V and 1 base from J; junction bases left unmatched: 13. In DNA, the CDR3 is TGTGCCAGAAATCAGGGTTCGGGGGGAGGCACAGATACGCAGTATTTT. It is translated as CARNQGSGGGTDTQYF.

V and J are TRBV7-2 and TRBJ2-2, with TRBD2 matching over 13 bases. V was clipped by 0 bases and J by 6 bases; unmatched bases: 7. The CDR3 spans 18 residues. The germline gives CDR1 SGHTA, CDR2 FQGNSA. The CDR3 reads CASSLARGLAGRAGELFF. The DNA for the CDR3 is TGTGCCAGCAGCTTAGCTAGGGGACTAGCGGGACGGGCCGGGGAGCTGTTTTTT.

The chain joins TRBV20-1 to TRBJ2-3; D not certain. With 6 bases removed from V and 3 bases from J, the gap between germline ends came to 22 bases. Germline CDR1 and CDR2: DFQATT and SNEGSKA (reference sequence). The CDR3 length is 16 residues. The CDR3 DNA sequence: TGCAGTGCCTCCAGCCCAATCTGGGCTCAAACAGATACGCAGTATTTT. It codes for CSASSPIWAQTDTQYF.

The J gene is TRBJ1-5, the V gene TRBV10-2, with 9 nucleotides matching TRBD1. The CDR3 has 15 residues. V lost 6 bases to trimming and J lost 4 bases; unmatched junction nucleotides: 7. Germline assignment: CDR1 WSHSY and CDR2 SAAADI. The chain's CDR3 is CASRRGQGRNQPQHF. The CDR3 coding sequence is TGCGCCAGCAGGAGGGGACAGGGCAGGAATCAGCCCCAGCATTTT.

This clonotype was observed a handful of times. This sequence joins TRBV20-1 and TRBJ2-1; 9 nucleotides agree with TRBD2. The CDR3 sequence is 15 residues long. Germline CDR1 and CDR2: DFQATT and SNEGSKA (reference sequence). With 3 bases clipped from V and 5 bases from J, the junction kept 8 bases outside the gene matches. The chain's CDR3 is CSASFTSGHNNEQFF. The CDR3 coding sequence is TGCAGTGCTAGCTTTACTAGCGGGCATAACAATGAGCAGTTCTTC.

This clonotype appeared a few times. The rearrangement joins TRBV27 to TRBJ2-7; 7 bases are shared with TRBD2. The J segment lost 2 bases and the V segment lost 0 bases, leaving 7 bases of the junction unmatched. The V gene's germline CDR1 is MNHEY and CDR2 SMNVEV (reference sequence). The CDR3 has 16 residues. The CDR3 sequence is CASSLSSVAGAYEQYF. The CDR3 DNA reads TGTGCCAGCAGTTTATCGTCAGTAGCGGGTGCCTACGAGCAGTACTTC.

Details on this clonotype: A much bigger clone sits one base away, suggesting this may be a read error. The chain employs TRBV27 and TRBJ2-1; possibly TRBD1 for D (5 bases). V lost 8 bases and J 7 bases, leaving 15 bases between the germline ends. Germline CDR1 is MNHEY and CDR2 is SMNVEV (reference sequence). There are 13 residues in the CDR3. In DNA form, the CDR3 reads TGTGCCAGCCGCCTGTCCGGACAAAATGAGCAGTTCTTC. Translating gives CASRLSGQNEQFF.

In this sample, this clonotype turned up a few times. The CDR3 DNA sequence: TGTGCCAGCAGCTTGTTACGACAGGGGGGGACCGGGGAGCTGTTTTTT. This encodes CASSLLRQGGTGELFF. J is TRBJ2-2 and V is TRBV7-9, with TRBD1 matching over 9 bases. Per germline, CDR1 SEHNR and CDR2 FQNEAQ (reference sequence). This CDR3 spans 16 amino acids. V dropped 3 bases and J dropped 5; count of bases not matched to a gene: 7.